A selection of T cell receptor beta chains follows, all from one sample in a study of human T cells and chemical hapten exposure. A single record per CDR3 protein comes from TCRdb applying MiXCR to the RACE reads. The sample gives 84,000 or so distinct CDR3 sequences, more than 9% of which show up once; 2.2% is in the top ten. The material was whole blood, obtained in connection with sensitization to the hapten diphenylcyclopropenone (DPC). The receptors here all came from a man in his forties with alopecia areata. Some clones in this sample may be carry-over from other donors' samples. Each CDR3 is given with its conserved first and last residue. A D gene is named only where the DNA matches it firmly. Part of the rows lack a size; the others show once, few, many or a class for expanded clones.

CDR3 protein: CASSSHAKDTQYF
CDR3 DNA: TGTGCCAGCAGCTCCCACGCCAAAGATACGCAGTATTTT
D gene: .
J gene: TRBJ2-3
clone size: .
CDR3 length: 13
V gene: TRBV7-8

CDR3 protein: CASRTGDNSPLHF
CDR3 DNA: TGTGCCAGCCGAACAGGGGATAATTCACCCCTCCACTTT
D gene: TRBD1
J gene: TRBJ1-6
clone size: many
CDR3 length: 13
V gene: TRBV6-5

CDR3 protein: CASSLSPGLADYNEQFF
CDR3 DNA: TGTGCCAGCAGCTTGAGCCCGGGACTAGCGGATTACAATGAGCAGTTCTTC
D gene: TRBD2
J gene: TRBJ2-1
clone size: few
CDR3 length: 17
V gene: TRBV5-4

CDR3 protein: CASSSPGLAGVGDTQYF
CDR3 DNA: TGTGCCAGCAGTTCCCCGGGACTAGCGGGAGTTGGGGATACGCAGTATTTT
D gene: TRBD2
J gene: TRBJ2-3
clone size: few
CDR3 length: 17
V gene: TRBV6-5

CDR3 protein: CASSFQYSGEKLFF
CDR3 DNA: TGTGCCAGCAGTTTTCAATACTCTGGGGAAAAACTGTTTTTT
D gene: .
J gene: TRBJ1-4
clone size: .
CDR3 length: 14
V gene: TRBV28

CDR3 protein: CASSRDGTNQPQHF
CDR3 DNA: TGTGCCAGCAGCCGGGACGGGACGAATCAGCCCCAGCATTTT
D gene: .
J gene: TRBJ1-5
clone size: many
CDR3 length: 14
V gene: TRBV6-5

CDR3 protein: CASSLSYGRGADTQYF
CDR3 DNA: TGTGCCAGCAGCTTAAGCTACGGGAGGGGGGCAGATACGCAGTATTTT
D gene: TRBD2
J gene: TRBJ2-3
clone size: few
CDR3 length: 16
V gene: TRBV7-3

CDR3 protein: CASSPESYNEQFF
CDR3 DNA: TGTGCCAGCAGTCCGGAGAGCTACAATGAGCAGTTCTTC
D gene: .
J gene: TRBJ2-1
clone size: .
CDR3 length: 13
V gene: TRBV12-3/TRBV12-4

CDR3 protein: CASSRRDSLSNEQFF
CDR3 DNA: TGTGCCAGCAGCCGTAGGGACAGTTTAAGCAATGAGCAGTTCTTC
D gene: TRBD1
J gene: TRBJ2-1
clone size: few
CDR3 length: 15
V gene: TRBV5-4

CDR3 protein: CAWSEVADTQYF
CDR3 DNA: TGTGCCTGGAGCGAGGTGGCAGATACGCAGTATTTT
D gene: .
J gene: TRBJ2-3
clone size: .
CDR3 length: 12
V gene: TRBV30

CDR3 protein: CASSLAGEQYF
CDR3 DNA: TGTGCCAGCAGCTTAGCTGGCGAGCAGTACTTC
D gene: .
J gene: TRBJ2-7
clone size: .
CDR3 length: 11
V gene: TRBV7-2

CDR3 protein: CSAGGTAGVAYEQYF
CDR3 DNA: TGCAGTGCTGGGGGTACAGCGGGAGTCGCCTACGAGCAGTACTTC
D gene: TRBD2
J gene: TRBJ2-7
clone size: many
CDR3 length: 15
V gene: TRBV20-1

CDR3 protein: CASSARTSGGQYF
CDR3 DNA: TGTGCCAGCAGCGCCCGGACTAGCGGGGGACAGTACTTC
D gene: TRBD2
J gene: TRBJ2-7
clone size: many
CDR3 length: 13
V gene: TRBV7-9

CDR3 protein: CASSFSGGGETQYF
CDR3 DNA: TGTGCCAGCAGTTTTTCTGGGGGTGGGGAGACCCAGTACTTC
D gene: .
J gene: TRBJ2-5
clone size: few
CDR3 length: 14
V gene: TRBV12-3/TRBV12-4

CDR3 protein: CAISPTTGRAEQYF
CDR3 DNA: TGTGCCATCAGCCCTACGACAGGGCGGGCCGAGCAGTACTTC
D gene: TRBD1
J gene: TRBJ2-7
clone size: .
CDR3 length: 14
V gene: TRBV10-3

CDR3 protein: CASSALRAGARETQYF
CDR3 DNA: TGTGCCAGCAGTGCCCTTCGGGCTGGCGCAAGAGAGACCCAGTACTTC
D gene: .
J gene: TRBJ2-5
clone size: .
CDR3 length: 16
V gene: TRBV6-1

CDR3 protein: CASSLDSDQRQPQHF
CDR3 DNA: TGCGCCAGCAGCTTGGATTCGGACCAGAGGCAGCCCCAGCATTTT
D gene: .
J gene: TRBJ1-5
clone size: .
CDR3 length: 15
V gene: TRBV5-1

CDR3 protein: CATSDFFQETQYF
CDR3 DNA: TGTGCCACCAGTGATTTTTTCCAAGAGACCCAGTACTTC
D gene: .
J gene: TRBJ2-5
clone size: few
CDR3 length: 13
V gene: TRBV24-1

CDR3 protein: CASSIGSFNQPQHF
CDR3 DNA: TGTGCCAGTAGTATTGGCAGTTTTAATCAGCCCCAGCATTTT
D gene: .
J gene: TRBJ1-5
clone size: few
CDR3 length: 14
V gene: TRBV19

CDR3 protein: CSVGPRPSEQFF
CDR3 DNA: TGCAGCGTTGGCCCTCGGCCCAGTGAGCAGTTCTTC
D gene: .
J gene: TRBJ2-1
clone size: many
CDR3 length: 12
V gene: TRBV29-1

CDR3 protein: CASSLGGAEETQYF
CDR3 DNA: TGTGCCAGCAGCTTGGGCGGGGCGGAAGAGACCCAGTACTTC
D gene: .
J gene: TRBJ2-5
clone size: many
CDR3 length: 14
V gene: TRBV5-4

CDR3 protein: CASSQAGGRAEAFF
CDR3 DNA: TGTGCCAGCAGCCAAGCGGGCGGTCGGGCTGAAGCTTTCTTT
D gene: .
J gene: TRBJ1-1
clone size: many
CDR3 length: 14
V gene: TRBV3-1

CDR3 protein: CASSTRQGQEKLFF
CDR3 DNA: TGTGCCAGCAGCACCCGACAGGGACAGGAAAAACTGTTTTTT
D gene: TRBD1
J gene: TRBJ1-4
clone size: many
CDR3 length: 14
V gene: TRBV7-2

CDR3 protein: CASSVASGRVGQETQYF
CDR3 DNA: TGTGCCAGCAGCGTTGCTAGCGGGAGAGTGGGGCAAGAGACCCAGTACTTC
D gene: TRBD2
J gene: TRBJ2-5
clone size: few
CDR3 length: 17
V gene: TRBV9

CDR3 protein: CASSSGPPIQEQFF
CDR3 DNA: TGTGCCAGCAGTTCTGGACCCCCCATTCAAGAGCAGTTCTTC
D gene: .
J gene: TRBJ2-1
clone size: few
CDR3 length: 14
V gene: TRBV12-3/TRBV12-4

CDR3 protein: CASSLGLYNSPLHF
CDR3 DNA: TGTGCCAGCAGCTTGGGGCTCTATAATTCACCCCTCCACTTT
D gene: .
J gene: TRBJ1-6
clone size: many
CDR3 length: 14
V gene: TRBV5-5

CDR3 protein: CASIMGRDRSYNEQFF
CDR3 DNA: TGTGCCAGCATTATGGGGCGGGACAGGAGCTACAATGAGCAGTTCTTC
D gene: TRBD1
J gene: TRBJ2-1
clone size: .
CDR3 length: 16
V gene: TRBV12-3/TRBV12-4

CDR3 protein: CAISEPGGYRYEQYF
CDR3 DNA: TGTGCCATCAGTGAGCCAGGCGGCTACCGCTACGAGCAGTACTTC
D gene: .
J gene: TRBJ2-7
clone size: .
CDR3 length: 15
V gene: TRBV10-3

CDR3 protein: CASSPGTGLNTEAFF
CDR3 DNA: TGTGCCAGCAGTCCCGGGACAGGGTTGAACACTGAAGCTTTCTTT
D gene: TRBD1
J gene: TRBJ1-1
clone size: few
CDR3 length: 15
V gene: TRBV6-2/TRBV6-3

CDR3 protein: CASNPSGSTDTQYF
CDR3 DNA: TGTGCCAGCAACCCTAGCGGGAGCACAGATACGCAGTATTTT
D gene: TRBD2
J gene: TRBJ2-3
clone size: .
CDR3 length: 14
V gene: TRBV2

CDR3 protein: CASSLGPISGNTIYF
CDR3 DNA: TGTGCCAGCAGCTTAGGACCGATCTCTGGAAACACCATATATTTT
D gene: .
J gene: TRBJ1-3
clone size: .
CDR3 length: 15
V gene: TRBV7-9

CDR3 protein: CASSPPIAGYADTQYF
CDR3 DNA: TGTGCCAGCTCACCACCGATAGCGGGATATGCAGATACGCAGTATTTT
D gene: TRBD2
J gene: TRBJ2-3
clone size: few
CDR3 length: 16
V gene: TRBV18

CDR3 protein: CASSLDRDPPNTEAFF
CDR3 DNA: TGTGCCAGCAGCTTGGACCGGGATCCCCCGAACACTGAAGCTTTCTTT
D gene: .
J gene: TRBJ1-1
clone size: few
CDR3 length: 16
V gene: TRBV5-4

CDR3 protein: CASSVGGRSFETQYF
CDR3 DNA: TGTGCCAGCAGCGTGGGCGGGAGGTCTTTTGAGACCCAGTACTTC
D gene: TRBD2
J gene: TRBJ2-5
clone size: .
CDR3 length: 15
V gene: TRBV9

CDR3 protein: CASSLAATNQETQYF
CDR3 DNA: TGTGCCAGCAGCTTAGCGGCCACTAACCAAGAGACCCAGTACTTC
D gene: .
J gene: TRBJ2-5
clone size: .
CDR3 length: 15
V gene: TRBV7-2

CDR3 protein: CASSLVGTGRNEQYF
CDR3 DNA: TGTGCCAGCAGCTTAGTTGGGACAGGGCGTAACGAGCAGTACTTC
D gene: TRBD1
J gene: TRBJ2-7
clone size: many
CDR3 length: 15
V gene: TRBV7-9

CDR3 protein: CASSLVGSGIEQYF
CDR3 DNA: TGCGCCAGCAGCTTGGTTGGTAGCGGGATCGAGCAGTACTTC
D gene: TRBD2
J gene: TRBJ2-7
clone size: .
CDR3 length: 14
V gene: TRBV5-1

CDR3 protein: CASSLAGLAGETQYF
CDR3 DNA: TGTGCCAGCAGTTTAGCGGGACTAGCGGGAGAGACCCAGTACTTC
D gene: TRBD2
J gene: TRBJ2-5
clone size: few
CDR3 length: 15
V gene: TRBV12-3/TRBV12-4

CDR3 protein: CASSHTGGADGNTIYF
CDR3 DNA: TGTGCCAGCAGTCATACAGGGGGCGCGGATGGAAACACCATATATTTT
D gene: TRBD1
J gene: TRBJ1-3
clone size: .
CDR3 length: 16
V gene: TRBV7-9

CDR3 protein: CASSLSRGLVETQYF
CDR3 DNA: TGCGCCAGCAGCTTGTCACGGGGACTGGTAGAGACCCAGTACTTC
D gene: .
J gene: TRBJ2-5
clone size: few
CDR3 length: 15
V gene: TRBV5-1